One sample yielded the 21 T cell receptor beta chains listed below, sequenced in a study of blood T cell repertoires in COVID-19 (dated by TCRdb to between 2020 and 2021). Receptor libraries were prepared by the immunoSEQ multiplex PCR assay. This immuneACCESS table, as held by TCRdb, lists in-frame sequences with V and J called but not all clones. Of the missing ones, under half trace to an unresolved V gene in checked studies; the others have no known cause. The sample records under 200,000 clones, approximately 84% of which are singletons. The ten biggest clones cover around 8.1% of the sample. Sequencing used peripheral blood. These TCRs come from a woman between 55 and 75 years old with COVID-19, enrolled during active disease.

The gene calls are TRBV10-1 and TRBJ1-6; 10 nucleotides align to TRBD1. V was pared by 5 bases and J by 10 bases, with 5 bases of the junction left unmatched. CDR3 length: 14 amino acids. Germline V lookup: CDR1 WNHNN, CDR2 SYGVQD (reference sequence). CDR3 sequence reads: CASSSDRGLSPLHF. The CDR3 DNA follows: TGCGCCAGCAGTTCGGACAGGGGGTTATCACCCCTCCACTTT.

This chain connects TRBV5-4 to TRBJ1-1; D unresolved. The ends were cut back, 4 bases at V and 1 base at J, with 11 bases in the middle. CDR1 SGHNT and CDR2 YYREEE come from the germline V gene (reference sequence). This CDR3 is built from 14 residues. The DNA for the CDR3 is TGTGCCAGCAGCCCGATACAGAGGAACACTGAAGCTTTCTTT. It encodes CASSPIQRNTEAFF.

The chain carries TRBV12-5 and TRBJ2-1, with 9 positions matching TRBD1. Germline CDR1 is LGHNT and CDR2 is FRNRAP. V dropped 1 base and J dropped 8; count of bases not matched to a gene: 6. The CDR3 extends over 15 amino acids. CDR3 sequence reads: CASGLGAQGAHEQFF. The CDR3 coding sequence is TGTGCTAGTGGTTTGGGGGCACAGGGGGCCCATGAGCAGTTCTTC. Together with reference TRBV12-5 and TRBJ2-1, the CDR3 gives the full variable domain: DARVTQTPRHKVTEMGQEVTMRCQPILGHNTVFWYRQTMMQGLELLAYFRNRAPLDDSGMPKDRFSAEMPDATLATLKIQPSEPRDSAVYFCASGLGAQGAHEQFFGPGTRLTVL.

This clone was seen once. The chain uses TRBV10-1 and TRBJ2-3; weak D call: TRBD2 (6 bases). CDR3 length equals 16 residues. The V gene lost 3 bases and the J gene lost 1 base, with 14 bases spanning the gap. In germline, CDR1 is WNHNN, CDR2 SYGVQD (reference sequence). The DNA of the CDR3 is TGCGCCAGCAGTGATCCGGGCGGGACCCGCACAGATACGCAGTATTTT. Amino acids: CASSDPGGTRTDTQYF.

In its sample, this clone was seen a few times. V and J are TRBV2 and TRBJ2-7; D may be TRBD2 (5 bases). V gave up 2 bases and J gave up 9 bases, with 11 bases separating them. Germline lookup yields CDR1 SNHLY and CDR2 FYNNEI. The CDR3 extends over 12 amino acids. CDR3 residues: CASSETLAAQYF. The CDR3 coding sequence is TGTGCCAGCAGTGAAACGCTAGCAGCGCAGTACTTC.

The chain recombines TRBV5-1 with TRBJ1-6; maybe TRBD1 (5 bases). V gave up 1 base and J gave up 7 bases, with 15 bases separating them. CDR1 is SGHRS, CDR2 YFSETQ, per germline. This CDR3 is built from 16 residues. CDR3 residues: CASSLFGSGNNSPLHF. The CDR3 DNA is TGCGCCAGCAGCTTGTTCGGATCAGGGAACAATTCACCCCTCCACTTT.

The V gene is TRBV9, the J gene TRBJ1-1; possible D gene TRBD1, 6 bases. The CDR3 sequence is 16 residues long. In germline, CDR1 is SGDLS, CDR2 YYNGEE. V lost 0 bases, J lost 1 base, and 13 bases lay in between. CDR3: CASSVGVRGSNTEAFF. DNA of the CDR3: TGTGCCAGCAGCGTAGGGGTTAGGGGGTCGAACACTGAAGCTTTCTTT.

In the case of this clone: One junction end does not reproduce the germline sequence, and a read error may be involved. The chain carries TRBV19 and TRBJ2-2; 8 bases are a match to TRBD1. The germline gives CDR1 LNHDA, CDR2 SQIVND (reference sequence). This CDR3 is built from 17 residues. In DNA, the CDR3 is TGTGCCAGTAGTAAAGGACTTCGGACAGGGAACGCCGGGGAGCTGTTTTTT. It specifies CASSKGLRTGNAGELFF.

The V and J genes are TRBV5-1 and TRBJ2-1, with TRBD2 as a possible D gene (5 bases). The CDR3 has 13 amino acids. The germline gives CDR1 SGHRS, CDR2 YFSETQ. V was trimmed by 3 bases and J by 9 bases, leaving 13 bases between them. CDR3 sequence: CASSYPPRGEQFF. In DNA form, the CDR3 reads TGCGCCAGCAGCTACCCTCCTCGGGGTGAGCAGTTCTTC.

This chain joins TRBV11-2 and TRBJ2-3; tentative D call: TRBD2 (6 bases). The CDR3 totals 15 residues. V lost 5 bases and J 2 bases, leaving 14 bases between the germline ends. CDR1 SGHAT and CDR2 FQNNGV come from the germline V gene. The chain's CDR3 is CASSTTGGFTDTQYF. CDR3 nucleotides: TGTGCCAGCAGCACTACCGGGGGATTCACAGATACGCAGTATTTT.

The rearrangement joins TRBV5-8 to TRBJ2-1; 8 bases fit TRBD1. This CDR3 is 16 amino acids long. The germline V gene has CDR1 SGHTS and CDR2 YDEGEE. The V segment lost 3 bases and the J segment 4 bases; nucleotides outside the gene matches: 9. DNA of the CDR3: TGTGCCAGCAGCTCCTACGCAGGGGGCCAATACAATGAGCAGTTCTTC. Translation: CASSSYAGGQYNEQFF.

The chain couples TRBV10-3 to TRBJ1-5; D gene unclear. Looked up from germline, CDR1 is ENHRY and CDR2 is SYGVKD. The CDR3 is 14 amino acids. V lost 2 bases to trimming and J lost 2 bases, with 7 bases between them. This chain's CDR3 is CAISEGQGNQPQHF. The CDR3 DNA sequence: TGTGCCATCAGTGAGGGGCAGGGCAATCAGCCCCAGCATTTT.

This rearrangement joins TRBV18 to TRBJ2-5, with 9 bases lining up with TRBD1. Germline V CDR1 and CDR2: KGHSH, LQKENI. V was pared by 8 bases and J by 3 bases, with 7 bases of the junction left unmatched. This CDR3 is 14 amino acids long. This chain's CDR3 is CASISRDREETQYF. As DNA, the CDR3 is TGTGCCAGCATTTCCCGGGACAGGGAAGAGACCCAGTACTTC.

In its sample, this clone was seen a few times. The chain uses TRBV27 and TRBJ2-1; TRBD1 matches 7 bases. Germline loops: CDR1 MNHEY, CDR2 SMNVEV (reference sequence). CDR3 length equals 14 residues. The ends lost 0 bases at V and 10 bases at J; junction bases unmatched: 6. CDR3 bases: TGTGCCAGCAGTTTATCTGGCCAGGGGGACGAGCAGTTCTTC. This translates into CASSLSGQGDEQFF.

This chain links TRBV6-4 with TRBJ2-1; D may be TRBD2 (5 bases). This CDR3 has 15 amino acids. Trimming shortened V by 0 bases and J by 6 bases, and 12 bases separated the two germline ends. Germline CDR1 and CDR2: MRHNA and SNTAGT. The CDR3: CASSDSRLGVNEQFF. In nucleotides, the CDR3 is TGTGCCAGCAGTGACTCTAGGTTGGGAGTCAATGAGCAGTTCTTC.

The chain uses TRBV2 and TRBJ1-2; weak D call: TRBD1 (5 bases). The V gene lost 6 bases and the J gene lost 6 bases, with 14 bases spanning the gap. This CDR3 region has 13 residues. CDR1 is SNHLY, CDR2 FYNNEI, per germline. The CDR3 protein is CASSSGRENGYTF. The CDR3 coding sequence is TGTGCCAGCAGCTCGGGACGGGAGAATGGCTACACCTTC.

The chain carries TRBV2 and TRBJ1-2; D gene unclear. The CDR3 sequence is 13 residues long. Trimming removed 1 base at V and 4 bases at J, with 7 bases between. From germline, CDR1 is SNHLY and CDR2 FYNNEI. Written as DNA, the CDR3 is TGTGCCAGCAGTGAAGGAGGACTCTATGGCTACACCTTC. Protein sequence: CASSEGGLYGYTF.

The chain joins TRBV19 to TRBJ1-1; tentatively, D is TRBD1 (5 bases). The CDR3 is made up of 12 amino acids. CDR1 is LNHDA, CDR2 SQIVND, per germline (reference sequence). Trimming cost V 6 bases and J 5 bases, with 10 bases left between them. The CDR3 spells CASRSGGTEAFF. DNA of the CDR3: TGTGCCAGTAGGTCGGGGGGGACTGAAGCTTTCTTT. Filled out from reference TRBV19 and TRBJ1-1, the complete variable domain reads DGGITQSPKYLFRKEGQNVTLSCEQNLNHDAMYWYRQDPGQGLRLIYYSQIVNDFQKGDIAEGYSVSREKKESFPLTVTSAQKNPTAFYLCASRSGGTEAFFGQGTRLTVV.

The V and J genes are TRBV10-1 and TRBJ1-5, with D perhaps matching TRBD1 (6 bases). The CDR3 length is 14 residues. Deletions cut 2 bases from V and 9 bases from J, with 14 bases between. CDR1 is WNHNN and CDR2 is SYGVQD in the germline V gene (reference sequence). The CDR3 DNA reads TGCGCCAGCAGTGAGGACGCAGGGGTAGGGCCCCAGCATTTT. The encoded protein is CASSEDAGVGPQHF.

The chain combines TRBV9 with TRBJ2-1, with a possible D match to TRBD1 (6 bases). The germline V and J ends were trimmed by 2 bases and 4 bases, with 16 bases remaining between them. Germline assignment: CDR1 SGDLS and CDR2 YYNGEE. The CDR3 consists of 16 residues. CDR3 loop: CASSVGRDTTYNEQFF. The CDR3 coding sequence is TGTGCCAGCAGCGTCGGAAGGGACACCACTTACAATGAGCAGTTCTTC.

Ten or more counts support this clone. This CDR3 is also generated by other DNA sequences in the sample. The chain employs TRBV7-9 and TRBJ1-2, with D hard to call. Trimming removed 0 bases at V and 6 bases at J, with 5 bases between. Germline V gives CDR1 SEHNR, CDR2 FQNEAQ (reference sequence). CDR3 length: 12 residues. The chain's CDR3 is CASSLASDGYTF. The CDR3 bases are TGTGCCAGCAGCTTAGCCTCAGATGGCTACACCTTC. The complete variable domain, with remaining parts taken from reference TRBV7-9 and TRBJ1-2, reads DTGVSQNPRHKITKRGQNVTFRCDPISEHNRLYWYRQTLGQGPEFLTYFQNEAQLEKSRLLSDRFSAERPKGSFSTLEIQRTEQGDSAMYLCASSLASDGYTFGSGTRLTVV.